The 30 T cell receptor beta chains below were found in one sample sequenced in a study of graft-versus-host responses after intestinal transplantation. From the graft tissue, intraepithelial and lamina propria lymphocytes were released through processing. Some clones are missing from TCRdb's copy, which holds only in-frame ones; the method was immunoSEQ multiplex PCR. The table includes over 60,000 clones, 89% detected once. Here the sequenced sample was ileum tissue, taken about 350 days after transplant. These receptors were collected from a human patient who received an intestinal transplant, so some T cells may come from the graft donor.

The CDR3 here is CASSQDPKAETQYF. CDR3 sequence (DNA): TGCGCCAGCAGCCAGGACCCGAAGGCAGAGACCCAGTACTTC. The V and J genes are TRBV4-1 and TRBJ2-5, with D unresolved. CDR3 length: 14 amino acids. CDR1 is MGHRA and CDR2 is YSYEKL in the germline V gene. V was pared by 3 bases and J by 4 bases, with 12 bases between.

V gene TRBV18 combines with J gene TRBJ2-7; 10 nucleotides align to TRBD2. Germline lookup yields CDR1 KGHSH and CDR2 LQKENI. The CDR3 length is 15 residues. J was trimmed by 7 bases and V by 3 bases; bases with no gene match: 9. The DNA of the CDR3 is TGTGCCAGCTCACCCGGTCTAGCGGGAGTTCGTGAGCAGTACTTC. It yields the protein CASSPGLAGVREQYF.

V usage is TRBV30 and J usage is TRBJ2-5; D not resolved. This CDR3 contains 11 residues. Trimming removed 4 bases from V and 5 bases from J, with 8 bases in between. Germline V lookup: CDR1 GTSNPN, CDR2 SVGIG (reference sequence). The CDR3 coding sequence is TGTGCCTGGACCCTCGGGGAGACCCAGTACTTC. Encoded protein: CAWTLGETQYF.

In the case of this clone: This sample also contains other DNA sequences that code for the same CDR3. This chain joins TRBV15 and TRBJ1-5; 8 nucleotides align to TRBD1. The V gene end was trimmed by 8 bases and the J gene end by 0 bases; junction bases not matched to a gene: 6. There are 15 residues in the CDR3. From germline, CDR1 is LNHNV and CDR2 YYDKDF (reference sequence). CDR3 in amino acids: CATSRDRYSNQPQHF. The CDR3 bases are TGTGCCACCTCTCGGGACAGGTATAGCAATCAGCCCCAGCATTTT.

This clone was found once. The chain employs TRBV2 and TRBJ1-3; the D is unclear. V lost 5 bases, J lost 4 bases, and 15 bases lay in between. CDR3 size: 15 residues. Looked up from germline, CDR1 is SNHLY and CDR2 is FYNNEI. The CDR3 bases are TGTGCCAGCAGTTCGGTAGTGGGGTCCGGAAACACCATATATTTT. This encodes CASSSVVGSGNTIYF.

CDR3 DNA: TGTGCCAGCAGGCTTGACACATATAGCAATCAGCCCCAGCATTTT. Translating it yields CASRLDTYSNQPQHF. The rearrangement uses TRBV6-5 and TRBJ1-5, with unresolved D. The ends were cut back, 6 bases at V and 0 bases at J, with 12 bases in the middle. The germline V gene has CDR1 MNHEY and CDR2 SVGAGI. The CDR3 runs 15 residues.

The chain recombines TRBV27 with TRBJ1-2; 8 bases match TRBD1. The CDR3 spans 13 residues. With 4 bases clipped from V and 4 bases from J, the junction kept 2 bases outside the gene matches. Germline-derived CDR1 and CDR2 are MNHEY and SMNVEV (reference sequence). CDR3 sequence reads: CASSYGQGYGYTF. As DNA, the CDR3 is TGTGCCAGCAGTTATGGACAGGGCTATGGCTACACCTTC.

Here the CDR3 reads CASSQDWAYEQYF. In DNA, the CDR3 is TGTGCCAGCAGCCAAGATTGGGCCTACGAGCAGTACTTC. J is TRBJ2-7 and V is TRBV14; D not resolved. Trimming pared 0 bases from V and 2 bases from J, leaving 5 bases between. The CDR3 sequence is 13 residues long. Germline V gene sequence: CDR1 SGHDN, CDR2 FVKESK. Drawing the rest from reference TRBV14 and TRBJ2-7, the complete variable domain is EAGVTQFPSHSVIEKGQTVTLRCDPISGHDNLYWYRRVMGKEIKFLLHFVKESKQDESGMPNNRFLAERTGGTYSTLKVQPAELEDSGVYFCASSQDWAYEQYFGPGTRLTVT.

In its sample, this clone was seen a few times. This chain links TRBV6-1 with TRBJ2-3, with D perhaps TRBD1 (6 bases). Germline CDR1 is MNHNS and CDR2 is SASEGT. CDR3 size: 15 residues. The V end was cut by 6 bases, the J end by 4 bases, with 17 bases between. The CDR3 spells CASSVQGKASDTQYF. Written as DNA, the CDR3 is TGTGCCAGCAGCGTACAGGGAAAAGCGTCAGATACGCAGTATTTT.

The V gene is TRBV6-6, the J gene TRBJ1-4, with 7 bases identical to TRBD1. V dropped 2 bases and J dropped 10; count of bases not matched to a gene: 10. The germline V gene has CDR1 MNHNY and CDR2 SVGAGI (reference sequence). The CDR3 sequence is 15 residues long. CDR3 coding DNA: TGTGCCAGCAGTTACAGGGAGGGGACAGCCGGAAAACTGTTTTTT. Translating gives CASSYREGTAGKLFF.

This clone was found a few times. This chain joins TRBV15 and TRBJ1-1, with D perhaps TRBD1 (6 bases). Trimming took off 0 bases at V and 0 bases at J, with 20 bases between the two ends. Germline CDR1 is LNHNV and CDR2 is YYDKDF (reference sequence). CDR3 length equals 19 residues. The CDR3 is CATSRDGVAGGQLNTEAFF. CDR3 nucleotides: TGTGCCACCAGCAGAGATGGTGTCGCGGGGGGACAACTGAACACTGAAGCTTTCTTT.

The V and J genes are TRBV5-4 and TRBJ2-1, with D unresolved. Germline CDR1 reads SGHNT; CDR2 reads YYREEE (reference sequence). This CDR3 is 13 amino acids long. Trimming took off 0 bases at V and 7 bases at J, with 8 bases between the two ends. CDR3 nucleotide sequence: TGTGCCAGCAGCTTGGCAGTGGCTAATGAGCAGTTCTTC. It encodes CASSLAVANEQFF. The full variable domain, rest sourced from reference TRBV5-4 and TRBJ2-1, is ETGVTQSPTHLIKTRGQQVTLRCSSQSGHNTVSWYQQALGQGPQFIFQYYREEENGRGNFPPRFSGLQFPNYSSELNVNALELDDSALYLCASSLAVANEQFFGPGTRLTVL.

The chain combines TRBV6-5 with TRBJ2-7; D not certain. Germline values: CDR1 MNHEY, CDR2 SVGAGI. The CDR3 sequence is 11 residues long. The germline V and J ends were trimmed by 5 bases and 5 bases, with 7 bases remaining between them. CDR3 sequence reads: CASSEPHEQYF. CDR3 nucleotide sequence: TGTGCCAGCAGTGAGCCTCACGAGCAGTACTTC.

This chain connects TRBV7-3 to TRBJ2-7; 7 nucleotides line up with TRBD2. This CDR3 has 14 amino acids. CDR1 and CDR2 from the germline V gene are SGHTA and FQGTGA. V was pared by 5 bases and J by 5 bases, with 9 bases of the junction left unmatched. This chain's CDR3 is CASSPVGGSNEQYF. The CDR3 region has the DNA TGTGCCAGCAGCCCGGTGGGAGGGAGTAACGAGCAGTACTTC.

This clone was seen only a few times. CDR3 loop: CASSHIRGLEDTIYF. The CDR3, as DNA: TGCGCCAGCAGCCACATCCGCGGGCTAGAGGACACCATATATTTT. The chain carries TRBV4-1 and TRBJ1-3; D unclear. The CDR3 is 15 amino acids. V was trimmed by 3 bases and J by 8 bases, leaving 17 bases between them. Germline CDR1 is MGHRA and CDR2 is YSYEKL.

This clone has only a few counts. The chain has TRBV28 and TRBJ2-1; tentatively, D is TRBD2 (6 bases). The CDR3 spans 11 residues. Trimming pared 6 bases from V and 8 bases from J, leaving 8 bases between. Germline CDR1 and CDR2: MDHEN and SYDVKM. The CDR3 region is CASRLAHEQFF. CDR3 in DNA: TGTGCCAGCAGACTAGCCCATGAGCAGTTCTTC.

The chain joins TRBV6-5 to TRBJ1-6; D ambiguous. In germline, CDR1 is MNHEY, CDR2 SVGAGI. CDR3 length: 14 residues. V was clipped by 7 bases and J by 10 bases, with 17 bases between them. In DNA form, the CDR3 reads TGTGCCAGCACTTCAACCCCGAACGGCTCACCCCTCCACTTT. This encodes CASTSTPNGSPLHF.

The chain recombines TRBV28 with TRBJ1-5, with D possibly TRBD1 on 6 matching bases. Germline V gene data show CDR1 as MDHEN and CDR2 as SYDVKM. CDR3 size: 17 residues. V lost 6 bases and J lost 2, with 20 bases in between. CDR3 nucleotide sequence: TGTGCCAGCAGCAGCCATCAGGGGAGCGATGGCAATCAGCCCCAGCATTTT. It specifies CASSSHQGSDGNQPQHF.

This chain connects TRBV4-1 to TRBJ2-7; 12 positions agree with TRBD2. Losses at the gene ends were 6 bases for V and 6 bases for J; bases not matched to a gene: 6. CDR3 length: 14 amino acids. Germline CDR1 is MGHRA and CDR2 is YSYEKL. The CDR3 nucleotides read TGCGCCAGCAGACCTAGCGGGGGGGCCGTCGAGCAGTACTTC. Its translation is CASRPSGGAVEQYF.

The chain uses TRBV28 and TRBJ1-3; D not certain. With 7 bases removed from V and 5 bases from J, the gap between germline ends came to 15 bases. Germline V gene sequence: CDR1 MDHEN, CDR2 SYDVKM. This CDR3 contains 14 residues. DNA for the CDR3: TGTGCCAGCAAGCGTCAGGATGTCCGAAACACCATATATTTT. Amino acid sequence: CASKRQDVRNTIYF.

This chain links TRBV28 with TRBJ1-3; D remains ambiguous. Germline V lookup: CDR1 MDHEN, CDR2 SYDVKM. V lost 7 bases and J lost 0, with 7 bases in between. CDR3 length: 13 residues. CDR3 DNA sequence: TGTGCCAGCAAGGCCTTCTCTGGAAACACCATATATTTT. Protein sequence: CASKAFSGNTIYF.

V usage is TRBV20-1 and J usage is TRBJ1-1, with 7 bases aligning to TRBD1. V was pared by 4 bases and J by 7 bases, with 3 bases of the junction left unmatched. CDR1 and CDR2 (germline): DFQATT, SNEGSKA (reference sequence). The CDR3 spans 11 residues. The CDR3 region is CSATGTVEAFF. CDR3 bases: TGCAGTGCTACGGGGACAGTTGAAGCTTTCTTT.

The V and J genes are TRBV9 and TRBJ1-1; D remains unclear. The V gene's germline CDR1 is SGDLS and CDR2 YYNGEE. This CDR3 is 13 amino acids long. Trimming left V 4 bases short and J 0 bases short, with 7 bases between. CDR3 sequence reads: CASSPDMNTEAFF. Written as DNA, the CDR3 is TGTGCCAGCAGCCCAGACATGAACACTGAAGCTTTCTTT.

The rearrangement joins TRBV7-3 to TRBJ2-7; D gene unclear. The CDR3 totals 9 residues. Germline V gene sequence: CDR1 SGHTA, CDR2 FQGTGA. Between the trimmed V and J ends, which lost 8 bases and 2 bases, there was a span of 1 base. The chain's CDR3 is CASPYEQYF. CDR3 bases: TGTGCCAGCCCCTACGAGCAGTACTTC.

This clone occurred once. The rearrangement uses TRBV6-1 and TRBJ1-1; D not certain. Deletions cut 7 bases from V and 5 bases from J, with 20 bases between. The V gene's germline CDR1 is MNHNS and CDR2 SASEGT. The CDR3 length is 15 residues. The CDR3 protein is CASKLLGPGETEAFF. Here the CDR3 DNA reads TGTGCCAGCAAATTACTCGGGCCTGGGGAGACTGAAGCTTTCTTT.

This rearrangement joins TRBV4-2 to TRBJ2-1; TRBD2 aligns across 14 bases. CDR3 length equals 16 residues. V gave up 3 bases and J gave up 2 bases; unmatched junction bases: 0. CDR1 is LGHNA and CDR2 is YNFKEQ in the germline V gene. CDR3 amino acids: CASSQTSGGAYNEQFF. CDR3 sequence (DNA): TGTGCCAGCAGCCAGACTAGCGGGGGGGCCTACAATGAGCAGTTCTTC.

The chain is built from TRBV29-1 and TRBJ2-3; 8 bases align to TRBD2. The CDR3 extends over 15 amino acids. Germline-derived CDR1 and CDR2 are SQVTM and ANQGSEA. CDR3 sequence: CSYLGLAFSTDTQYF. CDR3 bases: TGCAGTTATCTCGGACTAGCCTTCAGCACAGATACGCAGTATTTT.

V is TRBV7-9 and J is TRBJ2-1; 10 bases line up with TRBD2. The V gene end was trimmed by 5 bases and the J gene end by 5 bases; junction bases not matched to a gene: 9. This CDR3 contains 16 residues. Germline V gene data show CDR1 as SEHNR and CDR2 as FQNEAQ (reference sequence). This CDR3 is CASSHPDGLADNEQFF. In nucleotides, the CDR3 is TGTGCCAGCAGCCACCCCGACGGACTAGCGGACAATGAGCAGTTCTTC.

The chain employs TRBV7-3 and TRBJ2-1; no firm D call. Germline CDR1 and CDR2: SGHTA and FQGTGA. There are 14 residues in the CDR3. V gave up 5 bases and J gave up 0 bases, with 8 bases separating them. In nucleotides, the CDR3 is TGTGCCAGCAGCCAAGATCCCTCCTACAATGAGCAGTTCTTC. It codes for CASSQDPSYNEQFF.

The chain is built from TRBV5-4 and TRBJ2-7; D may be TRBD1 or TRBD2 (5 bases each). This CDR3 is built from 14 residues. Trimming removed 1 base at V and 3 bases at J, with 11 bases between. Germline CDR1 SGHNT, CDR2 YYREEE (reference sequence). CDR3: CASSLWGFNYEQYF. DNA of the CDR3: TGTGCCAGCAGCTTGTGGGGGTTCAACTACGAGCAGTACTTC.